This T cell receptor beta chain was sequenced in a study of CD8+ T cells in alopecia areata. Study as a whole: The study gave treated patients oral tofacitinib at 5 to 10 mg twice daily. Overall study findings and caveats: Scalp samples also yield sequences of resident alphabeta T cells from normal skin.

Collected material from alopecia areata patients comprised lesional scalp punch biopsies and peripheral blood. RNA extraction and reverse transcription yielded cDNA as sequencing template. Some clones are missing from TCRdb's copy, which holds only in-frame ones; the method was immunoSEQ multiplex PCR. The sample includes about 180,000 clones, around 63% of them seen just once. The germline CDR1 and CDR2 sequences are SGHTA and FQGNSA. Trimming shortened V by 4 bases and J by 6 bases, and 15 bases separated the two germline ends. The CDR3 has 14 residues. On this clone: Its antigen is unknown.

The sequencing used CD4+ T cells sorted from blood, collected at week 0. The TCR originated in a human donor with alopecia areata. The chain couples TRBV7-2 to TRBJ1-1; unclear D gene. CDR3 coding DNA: TGTGCCAGCAGCTCCCCCCAGTTTGGGGCTGAAGCTTTCTTT. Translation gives CASSSPQFGAEAFF. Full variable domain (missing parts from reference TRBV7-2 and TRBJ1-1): GAGVSQSPSNKVTEKGKDVELRCDPISGHTALYWYRQSLGQGLEFLIYFQGNSAPDKSGLPSDRFSAERTGGSVSTLTIQRTQQEDSAVYLCASSSPQFGAEAFFGQGTRLTVV.